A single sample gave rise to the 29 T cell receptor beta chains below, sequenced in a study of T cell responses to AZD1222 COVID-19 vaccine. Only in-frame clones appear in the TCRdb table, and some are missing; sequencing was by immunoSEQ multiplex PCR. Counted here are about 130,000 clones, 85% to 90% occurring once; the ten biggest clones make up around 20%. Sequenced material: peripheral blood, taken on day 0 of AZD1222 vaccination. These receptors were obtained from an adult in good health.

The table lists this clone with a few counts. CDR3 sequence reads: CASSSQGTYGYTF. CDR3 sequence (DNA): TGTGCCAGCAGTTCCCAGGGGACCTATGGCTACACCTTC. The rearrangement joins TRBV12-3 or TRBV12-4 to TRBJ1-2; maybe TRBD1 (6 bases). CDR3 size: 13 residues. V lost 4 bases, J lost 4 bases, and 10 bases lay in between.

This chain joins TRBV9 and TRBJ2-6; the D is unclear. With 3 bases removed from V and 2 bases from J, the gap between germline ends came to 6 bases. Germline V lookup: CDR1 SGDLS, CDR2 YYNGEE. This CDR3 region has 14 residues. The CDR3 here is CASSGPAGANVLTF. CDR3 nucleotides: TGTGCCAGCAGCGGCCCTGCTGGGGCCAACGTCCTGACTTTC.

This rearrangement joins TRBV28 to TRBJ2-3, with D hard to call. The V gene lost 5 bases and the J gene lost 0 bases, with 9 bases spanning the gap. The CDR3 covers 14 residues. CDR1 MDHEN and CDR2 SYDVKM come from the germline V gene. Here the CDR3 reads CASSGVTSTDTQYF. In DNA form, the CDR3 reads TGTGCCAGCAGTGGAGTAACTAGCACAGATACGCAGTATTTT.

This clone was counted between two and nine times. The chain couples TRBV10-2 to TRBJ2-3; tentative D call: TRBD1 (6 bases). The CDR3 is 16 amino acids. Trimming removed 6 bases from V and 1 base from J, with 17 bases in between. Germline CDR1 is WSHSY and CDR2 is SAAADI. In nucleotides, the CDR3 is TGCGCCAGCAGACGAAGACAGGTAGAGGGCACAGATACGCAGTATTTT. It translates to CASRRRQVEGTDTQYF.

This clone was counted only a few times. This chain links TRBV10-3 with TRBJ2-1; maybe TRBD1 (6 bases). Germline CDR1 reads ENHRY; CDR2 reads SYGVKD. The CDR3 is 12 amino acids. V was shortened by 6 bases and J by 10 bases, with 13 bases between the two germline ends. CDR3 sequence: CAIRPTGSEQFF. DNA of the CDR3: TGTGCCATCAGGCCAACAGGGAGCGAGCAGTTCTTC.

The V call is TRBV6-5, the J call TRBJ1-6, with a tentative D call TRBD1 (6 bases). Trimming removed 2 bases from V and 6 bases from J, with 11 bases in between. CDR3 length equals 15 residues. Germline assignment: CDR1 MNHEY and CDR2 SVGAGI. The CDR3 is CASSYPRGSNSPLHF. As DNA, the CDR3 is TGTGCCAGCAGTTACCCCAGGGGCAGTAATTCACCCCTCCACTTT.

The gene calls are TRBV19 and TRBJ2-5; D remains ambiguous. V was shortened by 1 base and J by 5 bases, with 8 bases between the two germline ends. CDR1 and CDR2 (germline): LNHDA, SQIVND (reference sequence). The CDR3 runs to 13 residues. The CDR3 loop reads CASSIVHRETQYF. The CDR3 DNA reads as TGTGCCAGTAGTATAGTCCATCGGGAGACCCAGTACTTC.

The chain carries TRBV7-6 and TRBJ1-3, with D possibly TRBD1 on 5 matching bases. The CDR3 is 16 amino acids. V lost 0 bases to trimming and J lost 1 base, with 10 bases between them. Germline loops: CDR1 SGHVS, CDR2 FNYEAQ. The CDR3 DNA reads TGTGCCAGCAGCTTAGCGGGGGGGAGGTCTGGAAACACCATATATTTT. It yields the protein CASSLAGGRSGNTIYF.

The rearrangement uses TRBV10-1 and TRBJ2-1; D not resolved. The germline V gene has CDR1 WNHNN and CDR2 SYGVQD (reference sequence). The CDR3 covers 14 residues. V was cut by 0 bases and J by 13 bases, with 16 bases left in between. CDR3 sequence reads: CASSESYGNGPQFF. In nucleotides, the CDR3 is TGCGCCAGCAGTGAGTCGTATGGTAACGGGCCTCAGTTCTTC.

The CDR3 DNA reads TGTGCGCAGGGGGACGGTCCCTACGAGCAGTACTTC. This encodes CAQGDGPYEQYF. The chain joins TRBV6-5 to TRBJ2-7; 7 bases are shared with TRBD1. CDR1 is MNHEY and CDR2 is SVGAGI in the germline V gene. The CDR3 sequence is 12 residues long.

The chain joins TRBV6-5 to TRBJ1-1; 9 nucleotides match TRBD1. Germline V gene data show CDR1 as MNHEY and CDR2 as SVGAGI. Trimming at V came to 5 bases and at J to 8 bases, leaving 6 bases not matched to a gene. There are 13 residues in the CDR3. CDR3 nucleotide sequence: TGTGCCAGCAGTCTCCTTACAGGGGGCGAAGCTTTCTTT. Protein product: CASSLLTGGEAFF.

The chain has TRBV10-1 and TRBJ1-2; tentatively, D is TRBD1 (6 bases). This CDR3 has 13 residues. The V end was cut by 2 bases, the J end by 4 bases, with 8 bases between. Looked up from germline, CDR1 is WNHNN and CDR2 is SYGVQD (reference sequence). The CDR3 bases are TGCGCCAGCAGTGAGGGACAGTCCTATGGCTACACCTTC. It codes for CASSEGQSYGYTF.

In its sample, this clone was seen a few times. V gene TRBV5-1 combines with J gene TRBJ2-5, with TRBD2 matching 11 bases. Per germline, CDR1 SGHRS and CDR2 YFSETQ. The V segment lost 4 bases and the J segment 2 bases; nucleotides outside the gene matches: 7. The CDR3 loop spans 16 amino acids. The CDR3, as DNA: TGCGCCAGCAGCATGTTACTAGCGGGGGATCAAGAGACCCAGTACTTC. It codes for CASSMLLAGDQETQYF. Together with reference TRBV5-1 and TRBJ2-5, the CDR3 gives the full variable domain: KAGVTQTPRYLIKTRGQQVTLSCSPISGHRSVSWYQQTPGQGLQFLFEYFSETQRNKGNFPGRFSGRQFSNSRSEMNVSTLELGDSALYLCASSMLLAGDQETQYFGPGTRLLVL.

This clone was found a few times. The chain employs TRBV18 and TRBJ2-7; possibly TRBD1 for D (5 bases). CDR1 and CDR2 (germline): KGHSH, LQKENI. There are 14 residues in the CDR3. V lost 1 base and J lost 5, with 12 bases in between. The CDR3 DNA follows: TGTGCCAGCTCACCACTAGAAGGGGTGAACGAGCAGTACTTC. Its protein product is CASSPLEGVNEQYF.

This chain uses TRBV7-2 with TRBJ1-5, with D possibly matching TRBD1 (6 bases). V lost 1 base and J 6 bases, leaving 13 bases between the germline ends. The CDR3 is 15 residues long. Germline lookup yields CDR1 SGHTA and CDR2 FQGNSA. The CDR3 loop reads CASSLGRGGGQPQHF. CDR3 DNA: TGTGCCAGCAGCTTAGGGCGCGGGGGCGGTCAGCCCCAGCATTTT.

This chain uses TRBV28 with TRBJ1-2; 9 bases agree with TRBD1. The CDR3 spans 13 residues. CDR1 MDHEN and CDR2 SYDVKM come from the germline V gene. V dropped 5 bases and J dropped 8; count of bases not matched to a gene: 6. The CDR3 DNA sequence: TGTGCCAGCAGTCTGAACAGGGGGCAAGGCTACACCTTC. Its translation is CASSLNRGQGYTF.

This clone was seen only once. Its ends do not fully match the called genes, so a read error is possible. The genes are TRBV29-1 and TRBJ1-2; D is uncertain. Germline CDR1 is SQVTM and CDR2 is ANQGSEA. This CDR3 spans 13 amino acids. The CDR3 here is CSVEGGIPYGYTF. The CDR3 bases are TGCAGCGTGGAAGGCGGAATCCCCTATGGCTACACCTTC.

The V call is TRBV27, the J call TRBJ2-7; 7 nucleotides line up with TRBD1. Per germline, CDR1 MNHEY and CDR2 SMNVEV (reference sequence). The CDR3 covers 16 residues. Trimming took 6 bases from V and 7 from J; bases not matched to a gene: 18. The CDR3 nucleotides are TGTGCCAGCAGCTCGACCGGGACAGCTCTAACTGGGGAGCAGTACTTC. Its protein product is CASSSTGTALTGEQYF.

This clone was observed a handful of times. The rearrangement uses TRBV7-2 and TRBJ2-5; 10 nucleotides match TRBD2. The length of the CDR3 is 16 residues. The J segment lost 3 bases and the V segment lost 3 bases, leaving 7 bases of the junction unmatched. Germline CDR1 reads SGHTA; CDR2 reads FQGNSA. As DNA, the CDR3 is TGTGCCAGCAGCTTGGGATACCTAGCGGGGGAAGAGACCCAGTACTTC. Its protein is CASSLGYLAGEETQYF.

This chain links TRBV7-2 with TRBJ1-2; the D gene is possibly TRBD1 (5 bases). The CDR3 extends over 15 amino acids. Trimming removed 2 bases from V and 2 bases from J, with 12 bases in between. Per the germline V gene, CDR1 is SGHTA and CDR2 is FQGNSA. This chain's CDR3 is CASSLPPGGNYGYTF. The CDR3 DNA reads TGTGCCAGCAGCTTACCCCCGGGGGGAAACTATGGCTACACCTTC.

CDR3 nucleotides: TGTGCCAGCAGTTTAGGGCCCCAGCATTTT. It specifies CASSLGPQHF. This chain uses TRBV28 with TRBJ1-5; D is uncertain. Germline CDR1 is MDHEN and CDR2 is SYDVKM. CDR3 size: 10 residues. With 2 bases removed from V and 9 bases from J, the gap between germline ends came to 2 bases. Combining the CDR3 with reference TRBV28 and TRBJ1-5 gives the whole variable domain DVKVTQSSRYLVKRTGEKVFLECVQDMDHENMFWYRQDPGLGLRLIYFSYDVKMKEKGDIPEGYSVSREKKERFSLILESASTNQTSMYLCASSLGPQHFGDGTRLSIL.

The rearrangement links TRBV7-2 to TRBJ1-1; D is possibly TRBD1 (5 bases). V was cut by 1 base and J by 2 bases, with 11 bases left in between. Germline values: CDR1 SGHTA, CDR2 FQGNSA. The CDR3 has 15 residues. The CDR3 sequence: CASSLGGVLNTEAFF. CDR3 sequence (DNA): TGTGCCAGCAGCTTAGGAGGGGTTCTCAACACTGAAGCTTTCTTT.

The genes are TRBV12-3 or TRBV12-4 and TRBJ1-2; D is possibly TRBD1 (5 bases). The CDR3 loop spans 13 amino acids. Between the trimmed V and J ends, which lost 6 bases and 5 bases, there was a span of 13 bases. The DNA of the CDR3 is TGTGCCAGCAGCCCCGACAGTGGGTATGGCTACACCTTC. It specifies CASSPDSGYGYTF.

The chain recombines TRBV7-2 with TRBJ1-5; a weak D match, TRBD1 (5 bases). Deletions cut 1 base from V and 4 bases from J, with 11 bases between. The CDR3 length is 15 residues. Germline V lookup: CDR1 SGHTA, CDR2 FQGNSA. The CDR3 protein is CASSLVGSGNQPQHF. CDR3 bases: TGTGCCAGCAGCTTAGTCGGGTCAGGGAATCAGCCCCAGCATTTT.

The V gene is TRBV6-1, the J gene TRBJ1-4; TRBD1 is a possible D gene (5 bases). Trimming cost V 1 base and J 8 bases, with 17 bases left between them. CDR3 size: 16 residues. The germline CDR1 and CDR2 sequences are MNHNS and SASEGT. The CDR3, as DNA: TGTGCCAGCAGTGAAGTAGGAGGGGTATTTGGAGAAAAACTGTTTTTT. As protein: CASSEVGGVFGEKLFF.

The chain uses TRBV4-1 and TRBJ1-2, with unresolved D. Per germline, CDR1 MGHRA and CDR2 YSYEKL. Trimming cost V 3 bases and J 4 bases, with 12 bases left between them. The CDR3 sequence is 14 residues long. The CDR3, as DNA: TGCGCCAGCAGCCACCCAGACGGTCCCTATGGCTACACCTTC. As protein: CASSHPDGPYGYTF.

The CDR3 sequence is CASLSGGSSNSPLHF. In DNA, the CDR3 is TGTGCCAGTCTTTCAGGGGGGTCCTCGAATTCACCCCTCCACTTT. The chain recombines TRBV28 with TRBJ1-6, with 7 bases matching TRBD1. CDR1 and CDR2 (germline): MDHEN, SYDVKM. This CDR3 has 15 residues. The ends lost 9 bases at V and 7 bases at J; junction bases unmatched: 12.

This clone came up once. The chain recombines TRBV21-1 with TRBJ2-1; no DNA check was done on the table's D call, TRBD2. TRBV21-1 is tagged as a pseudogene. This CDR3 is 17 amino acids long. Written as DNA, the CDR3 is TGTGCCAGCAGCAAAGGAGGTAGCGGGCCCTCCTACAATGAGCAGTTCTTC. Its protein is CASSKGGSGPSYNEQFF.

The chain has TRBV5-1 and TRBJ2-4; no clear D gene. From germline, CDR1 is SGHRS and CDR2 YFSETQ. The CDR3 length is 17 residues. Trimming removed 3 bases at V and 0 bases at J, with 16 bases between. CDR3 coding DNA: TGCGCCAGCAGCTCAGGCCTCCAGGATCTAGCCAAAAACATTCAGTACTTC. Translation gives CASSSGLQDLAKNIQYF.